This record concerns one T cell receptor beta chain sequence. The CDR3 extends over 13 amino acids. The V end was cut by 1 base, the J end by 5 bases, with 8 bases between. Germline-derived CDR1 and CDR2 are SGHTA and FQGNSA. The data are from a study of PD-1 blockade in mismatch repair-deficient tumors. Clones were read by immunoSEQ multiplex PCR, and TCRdb kept only the in-frame ones, dropping some. The data hold about 25,000 clones, with 65% to 85% observed a single time. The clonotype originates from an adult with mismatch repair-deficient cancer. The chain carries TRBV7-2 and TRBJ2-5; a possible D gene is TRBD2 (6 bases). The sample in question was PBMCs, obtained before pembrolizumab treatment. As DNA, the CDR3 is TGTGCCAGCAGCTTAGGACGGGGGGAGACCCAGTACTTC. It yields the protein CASSLGRGETQYF. Filled out from reference TRBV7-2 and TRBJ2-5, the complete variable domain reads GAGVSQSPSNKVTEKGKDVELRCDPISGHTALYWYRQSLGQGLEFLIYFQGNSAPDKSGLPSDRFSAERTGGSVSTLTIQRTQQEDSAVYLCASSLGRGETQYFGPGTRLLVL.